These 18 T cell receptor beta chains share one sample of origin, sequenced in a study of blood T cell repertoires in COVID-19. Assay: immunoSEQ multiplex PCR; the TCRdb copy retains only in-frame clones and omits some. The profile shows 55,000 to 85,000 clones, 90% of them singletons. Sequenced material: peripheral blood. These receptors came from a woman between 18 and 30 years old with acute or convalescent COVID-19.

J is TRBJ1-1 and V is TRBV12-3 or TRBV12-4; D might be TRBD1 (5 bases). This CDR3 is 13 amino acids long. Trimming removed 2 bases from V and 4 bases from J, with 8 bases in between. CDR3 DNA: TGTGCCAGCAGTTTAATGGGGGGCACTGAAGCTTTCTTT. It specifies CASSLMGGTEAFF.

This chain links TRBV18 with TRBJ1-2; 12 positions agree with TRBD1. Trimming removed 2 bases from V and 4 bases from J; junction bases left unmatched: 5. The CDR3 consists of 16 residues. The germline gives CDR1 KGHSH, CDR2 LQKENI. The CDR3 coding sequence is TGTGCCAGCTCACCAGGGGGACAGGGGGCTTCCTATGGCTACACCTTC. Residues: CASSPGGQGASYGYTF.

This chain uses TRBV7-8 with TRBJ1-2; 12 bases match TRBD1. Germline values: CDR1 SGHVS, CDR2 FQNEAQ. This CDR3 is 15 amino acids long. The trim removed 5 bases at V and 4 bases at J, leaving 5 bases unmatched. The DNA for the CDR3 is TGTGCCAGCAGCCCGGGACAGGGGGCCGGCTATGGCTACACCTTC. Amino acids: CASSPGQGAGYGYTF.

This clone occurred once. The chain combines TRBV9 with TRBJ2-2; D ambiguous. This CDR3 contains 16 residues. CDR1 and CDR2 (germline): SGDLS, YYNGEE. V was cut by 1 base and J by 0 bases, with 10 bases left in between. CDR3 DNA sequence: TGTGCCAGCAGCGTAAGCGTCAATACGAACACCGGGGAGCTGTTTTTT. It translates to CASSVSVNTNTGELFF.

CDR3 DNA: TGTGCCAGCTCAGATCGAGTGACAGGGGCCATTTCTGGGGCCAACGTCCTGACTTTC. Its translation: CASSDRVTGAISGANVLTF. The rearrangement links TRBV18 to TRBJ2-6; TRBD1 aligns across 8 bases. This CDR3 comprises 19 residues. Germline V gives CDR1 KGHSH, CDR2 LQKENI. The ends lost 5 bases at V and 1 base at J; junction bases unmatched: 13.

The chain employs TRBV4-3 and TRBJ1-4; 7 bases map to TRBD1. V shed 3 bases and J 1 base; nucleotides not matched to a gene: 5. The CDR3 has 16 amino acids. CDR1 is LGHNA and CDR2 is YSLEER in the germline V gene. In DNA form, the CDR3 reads TGCGCCAGCAGCCACGGGACAGTTGGAACTAATGAAAAACTGTTTTTT. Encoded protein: CASSHGTVGTNEKLFF.

Here the CDR3 reads CASSRVGTGSSEQFF. The CDR3 DNA sequence: TGTGCCAGCAGCCGGGTGGGAACGGGGAGTAGCGAGCAGTTCTTC. The chain recombines TRBV11-3 with TRBJ2-1; maybe TRBD2 (5 bases). Germline CDR1 SGHNT, CDR2 YENEEA. The CDR3 loop spans 15 amino acids. Trimming took off 5 bases at V and 10 bases at J, with 21 bases between the two ends.

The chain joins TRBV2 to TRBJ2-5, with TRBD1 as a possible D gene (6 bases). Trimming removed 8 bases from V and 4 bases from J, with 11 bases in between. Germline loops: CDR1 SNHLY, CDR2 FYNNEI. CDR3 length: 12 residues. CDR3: CASGTTLETQYF. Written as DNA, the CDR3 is TGTGCCAGCGGGACAACCCTAGAGACCCAGTACTTC.

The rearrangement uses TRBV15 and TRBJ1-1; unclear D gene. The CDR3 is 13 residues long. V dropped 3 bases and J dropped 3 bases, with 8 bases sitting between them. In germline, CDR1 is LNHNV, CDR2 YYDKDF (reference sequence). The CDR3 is CATSRAGDTEAFF. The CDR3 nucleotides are TGTGCCACCAGCAGGGCCGGGGACACTGAAGCTTTCTTT.

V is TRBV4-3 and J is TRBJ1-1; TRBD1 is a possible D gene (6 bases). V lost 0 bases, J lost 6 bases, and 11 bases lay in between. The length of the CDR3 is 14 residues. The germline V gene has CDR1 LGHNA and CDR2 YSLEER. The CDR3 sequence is CASSQEPRTAEAFF. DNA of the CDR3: TGCGCCAGCAGCCAAGAGCCTCGGACAGCTGAAGCTTTCTTT.

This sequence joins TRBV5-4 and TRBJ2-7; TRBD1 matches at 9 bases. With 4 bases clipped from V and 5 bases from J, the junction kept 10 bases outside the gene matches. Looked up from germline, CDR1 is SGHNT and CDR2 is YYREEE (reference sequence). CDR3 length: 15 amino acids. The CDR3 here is CASSRTGAPLDEQYF. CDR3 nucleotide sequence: TGTGCCAGCAGCAGGACAGGGGCGCCTTTGGACGAGCAGTACTTC.

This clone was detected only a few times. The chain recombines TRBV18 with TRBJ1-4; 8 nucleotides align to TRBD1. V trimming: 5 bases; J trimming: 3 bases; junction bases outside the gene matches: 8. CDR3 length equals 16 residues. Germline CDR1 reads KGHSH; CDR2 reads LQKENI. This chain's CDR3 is CASSSGQGASNEKLFF. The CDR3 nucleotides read TGTGCCAGCTCATCAGGTCAGGGGGCGTCTAATGAAAAACTGTTTTTT. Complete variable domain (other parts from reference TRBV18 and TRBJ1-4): NAGVMQNPRHLVRRRGQEARLRCSPMKGHSHVYWYRQLPEEGLKFMVYLQKENIIDESGMPKERFSAEFPKEGPSILRIQQVVRGDSAAYFCASSSGQGASNEKLFFGSGTQLSVL.

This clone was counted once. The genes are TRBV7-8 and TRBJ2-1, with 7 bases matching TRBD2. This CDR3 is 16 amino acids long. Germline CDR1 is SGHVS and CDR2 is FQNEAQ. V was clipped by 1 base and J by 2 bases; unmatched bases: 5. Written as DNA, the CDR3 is TGTGCCAGCAGCTTAGTTGTGGGAGGGCCCTACAATGAGCAGTTCTTC. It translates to CASSLVVGGPYNEQFF.

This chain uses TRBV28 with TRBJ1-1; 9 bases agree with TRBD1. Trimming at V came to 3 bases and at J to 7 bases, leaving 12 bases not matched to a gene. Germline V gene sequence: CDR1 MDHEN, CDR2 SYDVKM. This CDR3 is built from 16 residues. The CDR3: CASSLTGQGQSIEAFF. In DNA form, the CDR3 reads TGTGCCAGCAGTTTGACGGGACAGGGACAATCCATTGAAGCTTTCTTT.

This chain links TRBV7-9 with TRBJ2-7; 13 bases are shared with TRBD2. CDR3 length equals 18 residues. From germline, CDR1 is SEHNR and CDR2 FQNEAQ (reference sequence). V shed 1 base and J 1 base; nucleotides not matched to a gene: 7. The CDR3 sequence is CASSLEGGLAGVSYEQYF. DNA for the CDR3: TGTGCCAGCAGCTTAGAGGGAGGACTAGCGGGAGTATCCTACGAGCAGTACTTC. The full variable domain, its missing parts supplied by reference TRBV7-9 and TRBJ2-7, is DTGVSQNPRHKITKRGQNVTFRCDPISEHNRLYWYRQTLGQGPEFLTYFQNEAQLEKSRLLSDRFSAERPKGSFSTLEIQRTEQGDSAMYLCASSLEGGLAGVSYEQYFGPGTRLTVT.

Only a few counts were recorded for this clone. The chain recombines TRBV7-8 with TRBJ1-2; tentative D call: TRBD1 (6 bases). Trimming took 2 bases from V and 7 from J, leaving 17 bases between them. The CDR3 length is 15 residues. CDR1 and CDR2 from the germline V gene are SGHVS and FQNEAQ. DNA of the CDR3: TGTGCCAGCAGCTTATCTACACAGGGACCGTCTGGCTACACCTTC. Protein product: CASSLSTQGPSGYTF.

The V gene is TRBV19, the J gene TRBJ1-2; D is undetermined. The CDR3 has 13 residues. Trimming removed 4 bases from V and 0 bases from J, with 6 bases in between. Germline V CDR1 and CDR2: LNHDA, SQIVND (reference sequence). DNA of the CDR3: TGTGCCAGTAGTAGGAGAGCTAACTATGGCTACACCTTC. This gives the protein CASSRRANYGYTF.

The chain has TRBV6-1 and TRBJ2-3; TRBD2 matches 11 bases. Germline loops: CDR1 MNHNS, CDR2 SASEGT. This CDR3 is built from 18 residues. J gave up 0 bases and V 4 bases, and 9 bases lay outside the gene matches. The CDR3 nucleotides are TGTGCCAGCAGTGTAACAACTAGCGGGGGCCCCAGCACAGATACGCAGTATTTT. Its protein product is CASSVTTSGGPSTDTQYF.